The 27 T cell receptor beta chains below were found in one sample sequenced in a study of technical replicates of blood from a few donors. The data were produced by immunoSEQ multiplex PCR, yet TCRdb's version contains in-frame clones alone and is incomplete. The data hold approximately 69,000 clones, with roughly 96% observed a single time. The sample comprised T cells isolated from PBMCs. The receptors here all came from a human donor in good health.

V usage is TRBV4-1 and J usage is TRBJ2-1; maybe TRBD2 (6 bases). Deletions cut 3 bases from V and 6 bases from J, with 24 bases between. This CDR3 has 18 residues. The germline gives CDR1 MGHRA, CDR2 YSYEKL. CDR3 in amino acids: CASSQGGAGRGLSNEQFF. The CDR3 coding sequence is TGCGCCAGCAGCCAGGGTGGGGCAGGTAGGGGACTTTCCAATGAGCAGTTCTTC.

This clone is a singleton in its sample. The chain couples TRBV13 to TRBJ2-3, with D possibly being TRBD2 (7 bases). The V end was cut by 5 bases, the J end by 1 base, with 19 bases between. This CDR3 has 17 residues. CDR1 and CDR2 (germline): PRHDT, FYEKMQ (reference sequence). The CDR3: CASSPSAGAGGTDTQYF. CDR3 sequence (DNA): TGTGCCAGCAGCCCATCCGCGGGGGCGGGGGGCACAGATACGCAGTATTTT.

The J gene is TRBJ1-1, the V gene TRBV4-1, with D maybe TRBD1 (6 bases). Per the germline V gene, CDR1 is MGHRA and CDR2 is YSYEKL. The length of the CDR3 is 13 residues. Trimming took 4 bases from V and 8 from J, leaving 14 bases between them. The CDR3 reads CASSRYLDSEAFF. The DNA for the CDR3 is TGCGCCAGCAGCCGGTACCTGGACAGCGAAGCTTTCTTT.

The chain couples TRBV28 to TRBJ2-6, with 8 bases matching TRBD1. The CDR3 covers 15 residues. V lost 5 bases and J lost 4; bases outside the gene matches: 4. The germline CDR1 and CDR2 sequences are MDHEN and SYDVKM. CDR3 loop: CASSTGGGGANVLTF. The CDR3 nucleotides read TGTGCCAGCAGTACAGGGGGAGGAGGGGCCAACGTCCTGACTTTC.

This clone was seen once. V and J are TRBV7-8 and TRBJ2-4; 11 bases line up with TRBD2. CDR1 and CDR2 (germline): SGHVS, FQNEAQ. V lost 4 bases to trimming and J lost 0 bases; unmatched junction nucleotides: 5. The CDR3 totals 17 residues. In DNA form, the CDR3 reads TGTGCCAGCAGCTCTTGGACTAGCGGGCTAGCCAAAAACATTCAGTACTTC. It encodes CASSSWTSGLAKNIQYF.

The V gene is TRBV4-2, the J gene TRBJ2-7, with TRBD1 matching over 7 bases. V was pared by 6 bases and J by 1 base, with 12 bases of the junction left unmatched. CDR1 is LGHNA and CDR2 is YNFKEQ in the germline V gene. The CDR3 spans 16 residues. CDR3 coding DNA: TGTGCCAGCAGTCACGACGGGACAGAACCTTCCTACGAGCAGTACTTC. This sequence encodes CASSHDGTEPSYEQYF.

The chain links TRBV7-9 to TRBJ1-3; a weak D match, TRBD1 (6 bases). Germline values: CDR1 SEHNR, CDR2 FQNEAQ (reference sequence). V shed 3 bases and J shed 0 bases, with 18 bases lying between them. The CDR3 totals 18 residues. The CDR3 nucleotides read TGTGCCAGCAGCTTGGGGCCGGGACACCTCGGCTCTGGAAACACCATATATTTT. This gives the protein CASSLGPGHLGSGNTIYF.

This clone occurred once. The J gene is TRBJ2-7, the V gene TRBV5-1, with 10 nucleotides matching TRBD1. There are 14 residues in the CDR3. V gave up 4 bases and J gave up 2 bases; unmatched junction bases: 3. CDR1 and CDR2 (germline): SGHRS, YFSETQ. In DNA, the CDR3 is TGCGCCAGCAGCGACGGACAGGGGGCCTACGAGCAGTACTTC. Amino acid sequence: CASSDGQGAYEQYF.

This chain links TRBV4-1 with TRBJ1-5; D is perhaps TRBD1 (6 bases). V dropped 1 base and J dropped 4 bases, with 14 bases sitting between them. Germline loops: CDR1 MGHRA, CDR2 YSYEKL. The CDR3 extends over 16 amino acids. CDR3 nucleotides: TGCGCCAGCAGCCAAGTATTGGACAGCATTAATCAGCCCCAGCATTTT. This translates into CASSQVLDSINQPQHF.

The chain joins TRBV5-4 to TRBJ2-3, with D perhaps TRBD2 (7 bases). The CDR3 runs 16 residues. Germline values: CDR1 SGHNT, CDR2 YYREEE (reference sequence). V shed 7 bases and J shed 3 bases, with 21 bases lying between them. The CDR3 DNA reads TGTGCCAGCGGAAGGCTAGGGGGAGGGAGGACAGATACGCAGTATTTT. Translating gives CASGRLGGGRTDTQYF. Full variable domain (missing parts from reference TRBV5-4 and TRBJ2-3): ETGVTQSPTHLIKTRGQQVTLRCSSQSGHNTVSWYQQALGQGPQFIFQYYREEENGRGNFPPRFSGLQFPNYSSELNVNALELDDSALYLCASGRLGGGRTDTQYFGPGTRLTVL.

This chain links TRBV7-2 with TRBJ2-7; D is unresolved. Germline loops: CDR1 SGHTA, CDR2 FQGNSA. The CDR3 has 14 residues. The ends were cut back, 2 bases at V and 2 bases at J, with 10 bases in the middle. The CDR3 loop is CASSLSNGAYEQYF. DNA for the CDR3: TGTGCCAGCAGCTTATCAAACGGTGCCTACGAGCAGTACTTC. The full variable domain, completed using reference TRBV7-2 and TRBJ2-7, is GAGVSQSPSNKVTEKGKDVELRCDPISGHTALYWYRQSLGQGLEFLIYFQGNSAPDKSGLPSDRFSAERTGGSVSTLTIQRTQQEDSAVYLCASSLSNGAYEQYFGPGTRLTVT.

V and J are TRBV2 and TRBJ2-5, with a tentative D call TRBD2 (6 bases). CDR1 and CDR2 from the germline V gene are SNHLY and FYNNEI. The CDR3 length is 14 residues. Trimming took 4 bases from V and 1 from J, leaving 10 bases between them. Written as DNA, the CDR3 is TGTGCCAGCAGTGTCGGGGGTTCCCAAGAGACCCAGTACTTC. Protein sequence: CASSVGGSQETQYF.

As for this clone: A read error may account for a junction end that differs from germline. In nucleotides, the CDR3 is TGCGCCAGCAGCTTGGTGGGACTAGCTCACAACGAGCAGTTCTTC. Translated, it gives CASSLVGLAHNEQFF. The chain carries TRBV5-1 and TRBJ2-1; 9 bases are shared with TRBD2. The CDR3 totals 15 residues. CDR1 and CDR2 from the germline V gene are SGHRS and YFSETQ. Variable domain in full (rest from reference TRBV5-1 and TRBJ2-1): KAGVTQTPRYLIKTRGQQVTLSCSPISGHRSVSWYQQTPGQGLQFLFEYFSETQRNKGNFPGRFSGRQFSNSRSEMNVSTLELGDSALYLCASSLVGLAHNEQFFGPGTRLTVL.

This chain links TRBV19 with TRBJ1-1, with a weak D call TRBD1 (6 bases). This CDR3 is 12 amino acids long. Trimming shortened V by 7 bases and J by 6 bases, and 12 bases separated the two germline ends. From germline, CDR1 is LNHDA and CDR2 SQIVND (reference sequence). In DNA, the CDR3 is TGTGCCAGTAAAACAGGGTGGGCTGAAGCTTTCTTT. Amino acids: CASKTGWAEAFF.

The chain has TRBV5-1 and TRBJ2-1; no definite D call. The CDR3 covers 14 residues. Looked up from germline, CDR1 is SGHRS and CDR2 is YFSETQ. V was clipped by 1 base and J by 4 bases, with 9 bases between them. The CDR3 loop is CASSLNPHYNEQFF. In DNA, the CDR3 is TGCGCCAGCAGCTTGAACCCACATTACAATGAGCAGTTCTTC.

The rearrangement links TRBV9 to TRBJ1-2; no clear D. This CDR3 comprises 16 residues. Germline V CDR1 and CDR2: SGDLS, YYNGEE. V dropped 4 bases and J dropped 5 bases, with 21 bases sitting between them. CDR3 sequence reads: CASSPGRAGISYGYTF. The DNA of the CDR3 is TGTGCCAGCAGCCCAGGCCGGGCGGGAATTTCTTATGGCTACACCTTC.

This rearrangement joins TRBV6-1 to TRBJ1-2; D gene unclear. The germline CDR1 and CDR2 sequences are MNHNS and SASEGT. The length of the CDR3 is 13 residues. The V gene lost 1 base and the J gene lost 7 bases, with 10 bases spanning the gap. The CDR3 DNA sequence: TGTGCCAGCAGTGAAGAAGGTCGGAGTGGCTACACCTTC. It translates to CASSEEGRSGYTF.

CDR3 DNA sequence: TGTGCCAGCCTACCCCAAGCGAGAGCAGTGAGCACAGATACGCAGTATTTT. Translating gives CASLPQARAVSTDTQYF. This chain connects TRBV7-2 to TRBJ2-3; the D is unclear. Germline V gene data show CDR1 as SGHTA and CDR2 as FQGNSA. This CDR3 has 17 amino acids. Deletions cut 8 bases from V and 0 bases from J, with 21 bases between.

The chain couples TRBV5-6 to TRBJ2-7; D is perhaps TRBD2 (6 bases). The CDR3 length is 13 residues. The germline V gene encodes CDR1 SGHDT and CDR2 YYEEEE. The V end lost 2 bases, the J end lost 6 bases, and 12 bases lay between the germline ends. CDR3 bases: TGTGCCAGCAGCTTCGGACTATCTTCCGAGCAGTACTTC. Protein: CASSFGLSSEQYF.

This clone is a singleton in its sample. The rearrangement links TRBV30 to TRBJ2-2, with 11 nucleotides matching TRBD2. Germline assignment: CDR1 GTSNPN and CDR2 SVGIG (reference sequence). The CDR3 length is 15 residues. The trim removed 2 bases at V and 6 bases at J, leaving 5 bases unmatched. CDR3 protein: CAWSNSSGGAGELFF. The CDR3 DNA sequence: TGTGCCTGGAGTAATAGTAGCGGGGGGGCCGGGGAGCTGTTTTTT.

This chain joins TRBV28 and TRBJ2-7; D remains ambiguous. The CDR3 covers 12 residues. From germline, CDR1 is MDHEN and CDR2 SYDVKM. V dropped 1 base and J dropped 7 bases, with 8 bases sitting between them. DNA for the CDR3: TGTGCCAGCAGTTTATTCTCGGAGGAGCAGTACTTC. Its protein is CASSLFSEEQYF.

The rearrangement uses TRBV7-9 and TRBJ1-5; 8 bases align to TRBD1. Germline values: CDR1 SEHNR, CDR2 FQNEAQ (reference sequence). The CDR3 is made up of 14 amino acids. J was trimmed by 4 bases and V by 5 bases; bases with no gene match: 4. The CDR3 DNA sequence: TGTGCCAGCAGCCACAGGGGGGATAATCAGCCCCAGCATTTT. This translates into CASSHRGDNQPQHF.

The chain employs TRBV6-5 and TRBJ1-5, with D perhaps TRBD1 (5 bases). Germline V CDR1 and CDR2: MNHEY, SVGAGI. Trimming stripped 6 bases from V and 2 bases from J, with 11 bases between. This CDR3 has 14 residues. DNA of the CDR3: TGTGCCAGCAGCGGACAAGCCCGCAATCAGCCCCAGCATTTT. Translating it yields CASSGQARNQPQHF.

This rearrangement joins TRBV10-3 to TRBJ2-3; tentatively, D is TRBD1 (6 bases). V gave up 6 bases and J gave up 8 bases, with 24 bases separating them. Germline CDR1 and CDR2: ENHRY and SYGVKD. The CDR3 loop spans 16 amino acids. The CDR3 protein is CAIRGKLPRDIGTQYF. Written as DNA, the CDR3 is TGTGCCATCAGAGGTAAACTACCGAGGGACATTGGTACGCAGTATTTT.

The V gene is TRBV7-8, the J gene TRBJ1-2, with TRBD1 as a possible D gene (6 bases). This CDR3 comprises 14 residues. Germline V gene data show CDR1 as SGHVS and CDR2 as FQNEAQ. Trimming left V 0 bases short and J 4 bases short, with 9 bases between. In DNA form, the CDR3 reads TGTGCCAGCAGCTTAGCAGGGGGGGCCTATGGCTACACCTTC. Amino acids: CASSLAGGAYGYTF.

In its sample, this clone was seen once. The rearrangement links TRBV7-2 to TRBJ2-7, with 10 bases fitting TRBD2. The CDR3 loop spans 15 amino acids. The germline gives CDR1 SGHTA, CDR2 FQGNSA. V lost 1 base, J lost 3 bases, and 3 bases stayed unmatched. The CDR3 is CASSLVVAGGYEQYF. The CDR3, as DNA: TGTGCCAGCAGCTTAGTGGTAGCGGGAGGCTACGAGCAGTACTTC.

The chain is built from TRBV2 and TRBJ1-5; D uncertain. Germline lookup yields CDR1 SNHLY and CDR2 FYNNEI. With 2 bases removed from V and 3 bases from J, the gap between germline ends came to 5 bases. CDR3 size: 13 residues. CDR3 residues: CASSEQVNQPQHF. CDR3 nucleotides: TGTGCCAGCAGTGAACAGGTCAATCAGCCCCAGCATTTT. The complete variable domain, with remaining parts taken from reference TRBV2 and TRBJ1-5, reads EPEVTQTPSHQVTQMGQEVILRCVPISNHLYFYWYRQILGQKVEFLVSFYNNEISEKSEIFDDQFSVERPDGSNFTLKIRSTKLEDSAMYFCASSEQVNQPQHFGDGTRLSIL.